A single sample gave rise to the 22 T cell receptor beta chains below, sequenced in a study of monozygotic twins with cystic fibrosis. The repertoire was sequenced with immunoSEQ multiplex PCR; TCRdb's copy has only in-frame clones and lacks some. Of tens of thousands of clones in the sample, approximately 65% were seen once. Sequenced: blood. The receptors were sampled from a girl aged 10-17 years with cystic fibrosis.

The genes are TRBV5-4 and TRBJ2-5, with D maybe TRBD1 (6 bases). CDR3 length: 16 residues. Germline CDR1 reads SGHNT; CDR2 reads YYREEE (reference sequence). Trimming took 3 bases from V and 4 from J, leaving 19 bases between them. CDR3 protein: CASSSQGAGNRETQYF. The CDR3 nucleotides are TGTGCCAGCAGCTCACAGGGAGCAGGGAACAGAGAGACCCAGTACTTC.

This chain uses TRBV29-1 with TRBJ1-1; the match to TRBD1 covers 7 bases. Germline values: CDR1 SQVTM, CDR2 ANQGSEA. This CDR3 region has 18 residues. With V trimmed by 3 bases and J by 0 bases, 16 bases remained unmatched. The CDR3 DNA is TGCAGCGTTGACCGTAGGGGGGCAGGGGGGCTAATGAACACTGAAGCTTTCTTT. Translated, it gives CSVDRRGAGGLMNTEAFF. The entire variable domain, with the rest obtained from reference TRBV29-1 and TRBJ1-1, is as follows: SAVISQKPSRDICQRGTSLTIQCQVDSQVTMMFWYRQQPGQSLTLIATANQGSEATYESGFVIDKFPISRPNLTFSTLTVSNMSPEDSSIYLCSVDRRGAGGLMNTEAFFGQGTRLTVV.

The CDR3 loop is CASTRRDGYGYTF. CDR3 in DNA: TGTGCCAGCACCAGGAGGGACGGTTATGGCTACACCTTC. The V gene is TRBV14, the J gene TRBJ1-2; TRBD1 might be the D (5 bases). The germline V gene encodes CDR1 SGHDN and CDR2 FVKESK. Trimming removed 7 bases at V and 5 bases at J, with 14 bases between. This CDR3 contains 13 residues.

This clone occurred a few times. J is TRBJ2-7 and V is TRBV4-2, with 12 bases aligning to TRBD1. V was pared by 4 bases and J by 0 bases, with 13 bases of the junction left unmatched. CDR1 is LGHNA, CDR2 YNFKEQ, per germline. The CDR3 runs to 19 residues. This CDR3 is CASSRLPGTGGGGSYEQYF. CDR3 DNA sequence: TGTGCCAGCAGCCGCCTCCCCGGGACAGGGGGCGGGGGCTCCTACGAGCAGTACTTC.

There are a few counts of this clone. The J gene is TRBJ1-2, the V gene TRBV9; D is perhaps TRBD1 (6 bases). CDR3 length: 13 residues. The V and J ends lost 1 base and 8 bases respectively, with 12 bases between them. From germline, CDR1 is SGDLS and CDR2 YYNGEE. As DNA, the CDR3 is TGTGCCAGCAGCGTATCGGGGGGCGACGGCTACACCTTC. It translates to CASSVSGGDGYTF.

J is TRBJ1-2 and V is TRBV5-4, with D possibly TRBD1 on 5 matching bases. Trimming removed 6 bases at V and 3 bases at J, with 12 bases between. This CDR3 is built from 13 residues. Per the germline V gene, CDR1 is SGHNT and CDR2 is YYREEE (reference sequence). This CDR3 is CASNPGGDYGYTF. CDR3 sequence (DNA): TGTGCCAGCAACCCGGGGGGGGACTATGGCTACACCTTC.

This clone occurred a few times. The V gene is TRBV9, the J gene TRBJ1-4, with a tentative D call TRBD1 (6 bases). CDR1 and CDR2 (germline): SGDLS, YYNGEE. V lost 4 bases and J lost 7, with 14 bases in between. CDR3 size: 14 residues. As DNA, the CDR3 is TGTGCCAGCAGCCCAGGGGAGGGAAGTGAAAAACTGTTTTTT. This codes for CASSPGEGSEKLFF.

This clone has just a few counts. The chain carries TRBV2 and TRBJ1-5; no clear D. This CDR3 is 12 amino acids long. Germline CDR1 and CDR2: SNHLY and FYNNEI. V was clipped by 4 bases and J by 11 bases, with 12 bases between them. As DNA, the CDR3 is TGTGCCAGCAGTGCCCGGGCCAATACCCAGCATTTT. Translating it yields CASSARANTQHF.

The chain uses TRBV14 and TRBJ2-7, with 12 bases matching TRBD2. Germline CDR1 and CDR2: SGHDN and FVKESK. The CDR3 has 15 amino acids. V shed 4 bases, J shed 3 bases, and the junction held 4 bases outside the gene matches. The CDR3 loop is CASSLRTSGVYEQYF. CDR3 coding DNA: TGTGCCAGCAGCCTACGGACTAGCGGGGTCTACGAGCAGTACTTC. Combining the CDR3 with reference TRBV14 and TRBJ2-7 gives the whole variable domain EAGVTQFPSHSVIEKGQTVTLRCDPISGHDNLYWYRRVMGKEIKFLLHFVKESKQDESGMPNNRFLAERTGGTYSTLKVQPAELEDSGVYFCASSLRTSGVYEQYFGPGTRLTVT.

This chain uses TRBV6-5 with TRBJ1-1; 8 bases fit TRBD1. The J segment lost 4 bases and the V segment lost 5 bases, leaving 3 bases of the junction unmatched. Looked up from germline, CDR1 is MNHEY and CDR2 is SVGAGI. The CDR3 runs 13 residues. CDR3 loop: CASSKDRGTEAFF. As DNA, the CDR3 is TGTGCCAGCAGTAAAGACAGGGGCACTGAAGCTTTCTTT.

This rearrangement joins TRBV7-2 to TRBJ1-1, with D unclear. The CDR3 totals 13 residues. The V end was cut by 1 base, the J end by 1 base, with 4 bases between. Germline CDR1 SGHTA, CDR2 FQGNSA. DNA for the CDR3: TGTGCCAGCAGCTTAGGCAGGAACACTGAAGCTTTCTTT. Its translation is CASSLGRNTEAFF.

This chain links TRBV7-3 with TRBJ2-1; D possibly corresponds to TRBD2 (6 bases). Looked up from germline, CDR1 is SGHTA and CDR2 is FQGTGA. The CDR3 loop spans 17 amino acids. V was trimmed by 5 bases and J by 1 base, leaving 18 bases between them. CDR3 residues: CASSKGVGLASYNEQFF. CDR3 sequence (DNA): TGTGCCAGCAGCAAAGGGGTAGGGCTAGCGTCCTACAATGAGCAGTTCTTC.

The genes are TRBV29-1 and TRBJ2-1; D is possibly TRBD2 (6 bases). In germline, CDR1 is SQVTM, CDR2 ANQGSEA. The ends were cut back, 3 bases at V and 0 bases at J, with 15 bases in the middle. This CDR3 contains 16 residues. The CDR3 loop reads CSVEGVAENSYNEQFF. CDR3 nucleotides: TGCAGCGTTGAGGGGGTAGCGGAAAACTCCTACAATGAGCAGTTCTTC.

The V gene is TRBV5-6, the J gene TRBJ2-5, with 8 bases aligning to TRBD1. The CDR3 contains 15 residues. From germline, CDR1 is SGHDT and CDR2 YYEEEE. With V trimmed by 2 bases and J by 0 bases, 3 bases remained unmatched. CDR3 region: CASSFGTGYQETQYF. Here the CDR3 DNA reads TGTGCCAGCAGCTTCGGGACAGGCTACCAAGAGACCCAGTACTTC. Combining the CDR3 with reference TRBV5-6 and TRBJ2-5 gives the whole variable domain DAGVTQSPTHLIKTRGQQVTLRCSPKSGHDTVSWYQQALGQGPQFIFQYYEEEERQRGNFPDRFSGHQFPNYSSELNVNALLLGDSALYLCASSFGTGYQETQYFGPGTRLLVL.

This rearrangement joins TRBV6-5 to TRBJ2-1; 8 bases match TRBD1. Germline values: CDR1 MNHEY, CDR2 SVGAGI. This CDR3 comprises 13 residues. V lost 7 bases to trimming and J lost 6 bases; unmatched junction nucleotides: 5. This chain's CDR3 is CASKGQASNEQFF. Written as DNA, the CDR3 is TGTGCCAGCAAGGGACAGGCAAGCAATGAGCAGTTCTTC.

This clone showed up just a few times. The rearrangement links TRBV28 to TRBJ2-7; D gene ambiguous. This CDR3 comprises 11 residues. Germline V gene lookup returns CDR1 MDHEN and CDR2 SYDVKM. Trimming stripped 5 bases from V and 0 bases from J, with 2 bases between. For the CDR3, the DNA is TGTGCCAGCAGTAACTCCTACGAGCAGTACGTC. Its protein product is CASSNSYEQYV.

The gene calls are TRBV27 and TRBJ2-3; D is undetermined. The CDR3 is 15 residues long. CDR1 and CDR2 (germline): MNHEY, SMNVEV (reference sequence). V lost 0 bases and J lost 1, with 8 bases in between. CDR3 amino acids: CASSLSGFGTDTQYF. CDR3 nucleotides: TGTGCCAGCAGTTTATCAGGGTTTGGCACAGATACGCAGTATTTT.

CDR3 protein: CASSYPSGTEQFF. In DNA form, the CDR3 reads TGTGCCAGCAGTTACCCTAGCGGGACTGAGCAGTTCTTC. The chain carries TRBV6-5 and TRBJ2-1; 9 positions agree with TRBD2. Germline V gene lookup returns CDR1 MNHEY and CDR2 SVGAGI. The CDR3 totals 13 residues. V lost 2 bases to trimming and J lost 9 bases; unmatched junction nucleotides: 2.

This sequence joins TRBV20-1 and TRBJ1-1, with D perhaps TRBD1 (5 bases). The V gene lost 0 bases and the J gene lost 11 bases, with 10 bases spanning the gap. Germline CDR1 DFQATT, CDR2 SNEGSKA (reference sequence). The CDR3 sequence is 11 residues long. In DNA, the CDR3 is TGCAGTGCTAGAGATTTGGGGGAGGCTTTCTTT. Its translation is CSARDLGEAFF.

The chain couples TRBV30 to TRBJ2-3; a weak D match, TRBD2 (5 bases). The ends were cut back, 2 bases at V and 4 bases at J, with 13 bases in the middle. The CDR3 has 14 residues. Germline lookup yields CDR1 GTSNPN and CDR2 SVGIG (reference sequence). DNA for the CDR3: TGTGCCTGGAGTAGGACTTCCGAGGCAGATACGCAGTATTTT. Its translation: CAWSRTSEADTQYF.

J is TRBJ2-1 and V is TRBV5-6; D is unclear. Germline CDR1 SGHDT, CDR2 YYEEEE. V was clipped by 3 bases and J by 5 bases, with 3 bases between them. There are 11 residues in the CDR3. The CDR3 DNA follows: TGTGCCAGCAGCTACCACAATGAGCAGTTCTTC. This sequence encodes CASSYHNEQFF.

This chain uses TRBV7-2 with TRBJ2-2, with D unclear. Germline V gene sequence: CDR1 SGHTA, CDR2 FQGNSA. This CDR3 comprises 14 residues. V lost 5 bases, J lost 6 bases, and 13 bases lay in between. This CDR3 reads CASSPGDLPGELFF. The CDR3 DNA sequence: TGTGCCAGCAGCCCCGGCGACCTTCCCGGGGAGCTGTTTTTT.